Detailed here is one T cell receptor beta chain. V lost 4 bases to trimming and J lost 8 bases, with 12 bases between them. There are 13 residues in the CDR3. Germline V gives CDR1 KGHSH, CDR2 LQKENI. The sample comes from a study of blood T cell repertoires in COVID-19. Study in general: Samples representing acute and convalescent COVID-19 were sourced from the United States, Italy and Spain.

Original processing notes: Reference gene primers were amplified, and this amplification served to estimate nucleated cell counts. Sequencing used immunoSEQ multiplex PCR; TCRdb keeps in-frame clones, though not all of them. The V and J calls and clone size are taken from that table; D and trimming were inferred from the DNA. The sample lists 300,000 to 350,000 clones; around 88% were seen once. The sequenced sample was peripheral blood. The rearrangement joins TRBV18 to TRBJ2-1; D is perhaps TRBD1 (6 bases). The clonotype originates from a woman in her twenties or thirties with COVID-19, enrolled during active disease. The CDR3 spells CASSLNRVDEQFF. The CDR3 DNA reads TGTGCCAGCTCACTGAACAGGGTCGATGAGCAGTTCTTC.